These 29 T cell receptor beta chains were sequenced from one sample in a study of T cell repertoires in cytomegalovirus infection. Using its own MiXCR run on the reads, TCRdb lists one record per CDR3 protein. The repertoire has about 680,000 distinct CDR3 sequences, roughly 26% of them found once; the top ten carry less than 9.5%. Source material: CD8+ T cells from PBMCs. The source is a human donor in good health (CMV status not recorded). Some clones in this sample may be carry-over from other donors' samples.

In regard to this clonotype: A much larger clonotype is one base distant, so this may be a read error. The V and J genes are TRBV7-2 and TRBJ2-1; possibly TRBD1 or TRBD2 for D (5 bases each). Germline-derived CDR1 and CDR2 are SGHTA and FQGNSA. The CDR3 extends over 14 amino acids. The CDR3, as DNA: TGTGCCGGCAGCTTAAATCTGGGGGTTGGTGAGCAGTTCTTC. This translates into CAGSLNLGVGEQFF. Full variable domain (missing parts from reference TRBV7-2 and TRBJ2-1): GAGVSQSPSNKVTEKGKDVELRCDPISGHTALYWYRQSLGQGLEFLIYFQGNSAPDKSGLPSDRFSAERTGGSVSTLTIQRTQQEDSAVYLCAGSLNLGVGEQFFGPGTRLTVL.

This clonotype was seen a few times. The rearrangement joins TRBV11-3 to TRBJ2-1; 12 bases agree with TRBD2. CDR3 length equals 18 residues. J lost 4 bases, V lost 4 bases, and 11 bases had no gene match. Germline V gene data show CDR1 as SGHNT and CDR2 as YENEEA. The CDR3 DNA follows: TGTGCCAGCAGCTCGCAACCCCGACTAGCGGGGGCGTACAATGAGCAGTTCTTC. Protein product: CASSSQPRLAGAYNEQFF. The full variable domain, rest sourced from reference TRBV11-3 and TRBJ2-1, is EAGVVQSPRYKIIEKKQPVAFWCNPISGHNTLYWYLQNLGQGPELLIRYENEEAVDDSQLPKDRFSAERLKGVDSTLKIQPAELGDSAVYLCASSSQPRLAGAYNEQFFGPGTRLTVL.

This clonotype was observed a few times. This chain links TRBV7-9 with TRBJ1-2; 7 bases agree with TRBD1. Germline assignment: CDR1 SEHNR and CDR2 FQNEAQ (reference sequence). Germline trimming cut 1 base from V and 7 bases from J; bases unmatched to any gene: 3. The CDR3 covers 13 residues. The CDR3 sequence: CASSLGAGGGYTF. CDR3 bases: TGTGCCAGCAGCTTAGGCGCAGGGGGTGGCTACACCTTC.

This clonotype has at least ten counts. This chain uses TRBV5-4 with TRBJ1-2; the D gene is possibly TRBD1 (5 bases). V lost 4 bases to trimming and J lost 4 bases, with 32 bases between them. The CDR3 totals 20 residues. Germline CDR1 is SGHNT and CDR2 is YYREEE (reference sequence). The CDR3 DNA is TGTGCCAGCAGCCCATACCCTCTCCGTGTGGATAGGGGAGCTTCCTATGGCTACACCTTC. It translates to CASSPYPLRVDRGASYGYTF.

This clonotype was detected a few times. The V gene is TRBV7-9, the J gene TRBJ2-1, with 9 bases matching TRBD2. Looked up from germline, CDR1 is SEHNR and CDR2 is FQNEAQ (reference sequence). V gave up 10 bases and J gave up 5 bases; unmatched junction bases: 15. The CDR3 is 16 amino acids. In DNA form, the CDR3 reads TGTGCCATCCGGACTAGCGTTACAACCCAAGACAATGAGCAGTTCTTC. Translating it yields CAIRTSVTTQDNEQFF.

This clonotype showed up just a few times. The junction departs from germline at one end; a sequencing error may be responsible. The chain is built from TRBV7-4 and TRBJ2-7; D could derive from TRBD1 or TRBD2 (5 bases each). This CDR3 comprises 16 residues. The germline CDR1 and CDR2 sequences are SGHVT and SQSDAQ. The CDR3 here is CVSSSRFPGTLYEQYF. DNA for the CDR3: TGTGTCAGCAGCTCCAGGTTCCCAGGGACCCTCTACGAGCAGTACTTC.

This clonotype was observed many times. The rearrangement joins TRBV7-2 to TRBJ2-4, with D unclear. This CDR3 is built from 14 residues. Germline CDR1 and CDR2: SGHTA and FQGNSA. Between the trimmed V and J ends, which lost 1 base and 9 bases, there was a span of 13 bases. The CDR3 nucleotides are TGTGCCAGCAGCTTAGGATCCCAAAGGGTCATTCAGTACTTC. Amino acids: CASSLGSQRVIQYF.

V gene TRBV5-1 combines with J gene TRBJ1-6; D not certain. Trimming took off 8 bases at V and 1 base at J, with 25 bases between the two ends. The CDR3 runs 19 residues. Germline CDR1 is SGHRS and CDR2 is YFSETQ. The CDR3 sequence: CARDKRQARESSYNSPLHF. The CDR3 DNA sequence: TGCGCCAGGGATAAAAGGCAGGCGAGAGAGAGTTCCTATAATTCACCCCTCCACTTT.

At least ten counts were recorded for this clonotype. The chain is built from TRBV7-2 and TRBJ1-1; possibly TRBD1 for D (5 bases). The CDR3 spans 13 residues. V shed 4 bases and J shed 3 bases, with 9 bases lying between them. Germline CDR1 reads SGHTA; CDR2 reads FQGNSA. CDR3 bases: TGTGCCAGCAGCTCACAGGACTACACTGAAGCTTTCTTT. It encodes CASSSQDYTEAFF.

Points on this clonotype: This may stem from a read error, because a much larger clone lies one nucleotide away. The chain joins TRBV7-9 to TRBJ1-6; D remains ambiguous. CDR3 length: 13 residues. Trimming removed 6 bases at V and 11 bases at J, with 14 bases between. Germline-derived CDR1 and CDR2 are SEHNR and FQNEAQ (reference sequence). The CDR3 region has the DNA TGTGCCAGCAGTCCCCCAGAGGGTCCACCCCTCCACTTT. Protein: CASSPPEGPPLHF.

This clonotype was picked up a small number of times. The rearrangement uses TRBV16 and TRBJ1-1, with unresolved D. V was pared by 0 bases and J by 6 bases, with 14 bases between. The CDR3 extends over 15 amino acids. Per germline, CDR1 KGHSY and CDR2 FQNENV. This chain's CDR3 is CASSQSRREGAEAFF. The CDR3 bases are TGTGCCAGCAGCCAATCTCGGCGCGAGGGCGCTGAAGCTTTCTTT.

This clonotype was counted between two and nine times. The chain employs TRBV4-1 and TRBJ2-5, with TRBD1 matching over 7 bases. This CDR3 has 15 amino acids. Germline lookup yields CDR1 MGHRA and CDR2 YSYEKL. V gave up 0 bases and J gave up 5 bases; unmatched junction bases: 6. The CDR3: CASSQERDRRETQYF. The CDR3, as DNA: TGCGCCAGCAGCCAAGAACGGGACAGAAGGGAGACCCAGTACTTC.

In its sample, this clonotype was seen a few times. This rearrangement joins TRBV7-8 to TRBJ1-1; D is ambiguous. Germline CDR1 SGHVS, CDR2 FQNEAQ. This CDR3 has 13 amino acids. Trimming took 5 bases from V and 6 from J, leaving 13 bases between them. CDR3 loop: CASSPRRFPEAFF. For the CDR3, the DNA is TGTGCCAGCAGCCCCCGTAGGTTCCCTGAAGCTTTCTTT. The full variable domain, rest sourced from reference TRBV7-8 and TRBJ1-1, is GAGVSQSPRYKVAKRGQDVALRCDPISGHVSLFWYQQALGQGPEFLTYFQNEAQLDKSGLPSDRFFAERPEGSVSTLKIQRTQQEDSAVYLCASSPRRFPEAFFGQGTRLTVV.

This clonotype was detected ten times or more. The chain uses TRBV12-5 and TRBJ2-1; 8 positions agree with TRBD1. The J segment lost 1 base and the V segment lost 1 base, leaving 6 bases of the junction unmatched. The CDR3 is 17 amino acids. The germline gives CDR1 LGHNT, CDR2 FRNRAP. CDR3 nucleotides: TGTGCTAGTGGTTTGGGGTCGACAGGGGTTTCCTACAATGAGCAGTTCTTC. It specifies CASGLGSTGVSYNEQFF.

There are many counts of this clonotype. The V call is TRBV7-8, the J call TRBJ2-5, with D tentatively TRBD1 or TRBD2 (5 bases each). Trimming left V 6 bases short and J 0 bases short, with 17 bases between. CDR1 SGHVS and CDR2 FQNEAQ come from the germline V gene. This CDR3 spans 16 amino acids. This CDR3 reads CASRGPRSPNQETQYF. CDR3 DNA: TGTGCCAGCAGGGGACCCAGGAGTCCGAACCAAGAGACCCAGTACTTC.

V gene TRBV12-3 or TRBV12-4 combines with J gene TRBJ1-1; no reliable D call. V was clipped by 4 bases and J by 0 bases, with 12 bases between them. The CDR3 is 15 amino acids. The CDR3 sequence: CASSSPIYMNTEAFF. The CDR3 nucleotides read TGTGCCAGCAGTTCACCAATATACATGAACACTGAAGCTTTCTTT.

This clonotype was found many times. The genes are TRBV7-2 and TRBJ2-3, with 10 bases matching TRBD1. This CDR3 spans 14 amino acids. Germline V CDR1 and CDR2: SGHTA, FQGNSA. V shed 5 bases, J shed 7 bases, and the junction held 6 bases outside the gene matches. The CDR3 DNA follows: TGTGCCAGCAGCCGGGGACAGGGGCGCCATACGCAGTATTTT. It encodes CASSRGQGRHTQYF.

This clonotype was counted at least ten times. V is TRBV7-8 and J is TRBJ2-7; D not certain. With 3 bases removed from V and 4 bases from J, the gap between germline ends came to 7 bases. The CDR3 covers 12 residues. Germline CDR1 reads SGHVS; CDR2 reads FQNEAQ. In DNA form, the CDR3 reads TGTGCCAGCAGCTTTGATCCTTACGAGCAGTACTTC. Residues: CASSFDPYEQYF.

This clonotype was found a few times. This sequence joins TRBV2 and TRBJ2-1; 7 bases are a match to TRBD1. Germline V CDR1 and CDR2: SNHLY, FYNNEI. The CDR3 has 13 amino acids. The V gene end was trimmed by 10 bases and the J gene end by 8 bases; junction bases not matched to a gene: 11. The CDR3 region has the DNA TGTGCCACCCCCGGGACAGCGGTCGATGAGCAGTTCTTC. Protein product: CATPGTAVDEQFF.

This clonotype was seen only a few times. The genes are TRBV11-3 and TRBJ1-1, with D hard to call. This CDR3 region has 15 residues. The V gene's germline CDR1 is SGHNT and CDR2 YENEEA. Trimming removed 1 base from V and 3 bases from J, with 12 bases in between. The DNA of the CDR3 is TGTGCCAGCAGCTTAGGTTACGGAGGCTACACTGAAGCTTTCTTT. It is translated as CASSLGYGGYTEAFF.

The chain has TRBV20-1 and TRBJ1-2; D gene ambiguous. CDR1 DFQATT and CDR2 SNEGSKA come from the germline V gene (reference sequence). The germline V and J ends were trimmed by 8 bases and 0 bases, with 4 bases remaining between them. This CDR3 spans 10 amino acids. The CDR3 nucleotides are TGCAGTTCCCCTAACTATGGCTACACCTTC. Translating gives CSSPNYGYTF.

This clonotype was recorded a few times. CDR3 nucleotide sequence: TGTGCCAGCAGTTTAAGGGCAGGGGGCCGAAAGACCCAGTACTTC. It encodes CASSLRAGGRKTQYF. The rearrangement links TRBV28 to TRBJ2-5; the match to TRBD1 covers 8 bases. This CDR3 contains 15 residues. CDR1 is MDHEN and CDR2 is SYDVKM in the germline V gene. Trimming took 2 bases from V and 6 from J; bases not matched to a gene: 8.

This clonotype occurred many times. This rearrangement joins TRBV12-3 or TRBV12-4 to TRBJ2-2; 10 bases align to TRBD2. This CDR3 contains 15 residues. V lost 5 bases, J lost 3 bases, and 3 bases stayed unmatched. The CDR3 DNA reads TGTGCCAGCAGTCCTAGCGGGGGATACACCGGGGAGCTGTTTTTT. Its translation: CASSPSGGYTGELFF.

As to this clonotype: A read error may explain this, as a much larger clone is one base away. The genes are TRBV28 and TRBJ2-3; D is perhaps TRBD1 or TRBD2 (5 bases each). The CDR3 is 17 amino acids. CDR1 and CDR2 from the germline V gene are MDHEN and SYDVKM. The CDR3: CAGSFPRGSSSTDTQYF. The CDR3 DNA is TGTGCCGGCAGTTTCCCCCGGGGCTCCTCTAGCACAGATACGCAGTATTTT.

This clonotype turned up a few times. The chain recombines TRBV20-1 with TRBJ2-3, with D hard to call. Trimming cost V 0 bases and J 1 base, with 14 bases left between them. CDR3 size: 16 residues. From germline, CDR1 is DFQATT and CDR2 SNEGSKA (reference sequence). As DNA, the CDR3 is TGCAGTGCTAGAGATAGGAGTGGGCTTCGCACAGATACGCAGTATTTT. The encoded protein is CSARDRSGLRTDTQYF.

The rearrangement joins TRBV29-1 to TRBJ2-5; 7 nucleotides agree with TRBD1. J gave up 1 base and V 6 bases, and 8 bases lay outside the gene matches. Per the germline V gene, CDR1 is SQVTM and CDR2 is ANQGSEA. The CDR3 extends over 14 amino acids. The CDR3 DNA follows: TGCAGCGTGGTAGACAGGGTCCCCCAAGAGACCCAGTACTTC. The encoded protein is CSVVDRVPQETQYF.

In regard to this clonotype: Just one base apart from a much larger clone, this may be a read error. This rearrangement joins TRBV28 to TRBJ2-2; either TRBD1 or TRBD2 may supply D (5 bases each). The V gene lost 9 bases and the J gene lost 4 bases, with 15 bases spanning the gap. The CDR3 runs to 14 residues. Looked up from germline, CDR1 is MDHEN and CDR2 is SYDVKM. The CDR3 region is CASVLGPFTGELFF. In nucleotides, the CDR3 is TGTGCCAGTGTTTTGGGACCGTTCACCGGGGAGCTGTTTTTT.

This clonotype was counted a few times. This sequence joins TRBV9 and TRBJ2-7; a weak D match, TRBD1 (5 bases). This CDR3 spans 15 amino acids. The germline V gene encodes CDR1 SGDLS and CDR2 YYNGEE. Trimming stripped 0 bases from V and 2 bases from J, with 12 bases between. The CDR3 sequence is CASSVGGLKPYEQYF. For the CDR3, the DNA is TGTGCCAGCAGCGTAGGGGGCCTTAAGCCCTACGAGCAGTACTTC.

The J gene is TRBJ2-3, the V gene TRBV5-6; D gene uncertain. The CDR3 loop spans 15 amino acids. Germline CDR1 SGHDT, CDR2 YYEEEE. Between the trimmed V and J ends, which lost 0 bases and 1 base, there was a span of 9 bases. CDR3 nucleotides: TGTGCCAGCAGCTTGGAAGGGTTCGGCACAGATACGCAGTATTTT. Its protein is CASSLEGFGTDTQYF.